These 12 T cell receptor beta chains share one sample of origin, sequenced in a study of T cell responses to AZD1222 COVID-19 vaccine. TCRdb keeps only in-frame clones here, not all; method: immunoSEQ multiplex PCR. The top ten clones hold 6.9% of a sample with 100,000 to 150,000 clones, 90% of them seen once. This specimen was peripheral blood, taken on day 0 of AZD1222 vaccination. Receptors were obtained from an adult in good health.

In this sample, this clone turned up a few times. The chain joins TRBV5-6 to TRBJ2-2; D is unclear. This CDR3 comprises 14 residues. The ends were cut back, 2 bases at V and 3 bases at J, with 8 bases in the middle. Germline assignment: CDR1 SGHDT and CDR2 YYEEEE. The CDR3 bases are TGTGCCAGCAGCTTAGGTGGGGACACCGGGGAGCTGTTTTTT. It specifies CASSLGGDTGELFF.

This clone was detected once. This chain uses TRBV12-5 with TRBJ1-1; D not certain. Germline V gives CDR1 LGHNT, CDR2 FRNRAP. The V and J ends lost 2 bases and 5 bases respectively, with 12 bases between them. The CDR3 length is 14 residues. The CDR3 DNA is TGTGCTAGTGGTTTGACTATCTTGGGTACTGAAGCTTTCTTT. It encodes CASGLTILGTEAFF.

The chain employs TRBV7-3 and TRBJ1-2; TRBD1 agrees at 7 bases. The CDR3 sequence is 13 residues long. CDR1 is SGHTA, CDR2 FQGTGA, per germline. V trimming: 5 bases; J trimming: 3 bases; junction bases outside the gene matches: 3. The CDR3 here is CASSLDRDYGYTF. The CDR3 nucleotides are TGTGCCAGCAGCCTTGACAGGGACTATGGCTACACCTTC.

This clone was observed once. The V gene is TRBV5-4, the J gene TRBJ1-1, with 7 positions matching TRBD1. The V gene's germline CDR1 is SGHNT and CDR2 YYREEE (reference sequence). This CDR3 spans 15 amino acids. Germline trimming cut 0 bases from V and 0 bases from J; bases unmatched to any gene: 2. The CDR3 sequence is CASSLGQGLNTEAFF. CDR3 nucleotide sequence: TGTGCCAGCAGCTTGGGACAGGGTCTGAACACTGAAGCTTTCTTT. Using reference TRBV5-4 and TRBJ1-1 for the parts outside the CDR3, the full variable domain is ETGVTQSPTHLIKTRGQQVTLRCSSQSGHNTVSWYQQALGQGPQFIFQYYREEENGRGNFPPRFSGLQFPNYSSELNVNALELDDSALYLCASSLGQGLNTEAFFGQGTRLTVV.

This chain uses TRBV5-1 with TRBJ1-2; D remains unclear. CDR1 SGHRS and CDR2 YFSETQ come from the germline V gene. There are 13 residues in the CDR3. V was shortened by 0 bases and J by 8 bases, with 11 bases between the two germline ends. This CDR3 is CASSLAQTEGYTF. The CDR3, as DNA: TGCGCCAGCAGCTTGGCCCAGACCGAGGGCTACACCTTC.

This rearrangement joins TRBV5-4 to TRBJ2-3; no firm D call. Trimming removed 1 base from V and 4 bases from J, with 7 bases in between. This CDR3 contains 13 residues. The V gene's germline CDR1 is SGHNT and CDR2 YYREEE (reference sequence). This chain's CDR3 is CASSLRPADTQYF. For the CDR3, the DNA is TGTGCCAGCAGCTTGCGGCCCGCAGATACGCAGTATTTT.

The chain uses TRBV3-1 (or the pseudogene TRBV3-2) and TRBJ1-6; no clear D gene. Trimming left V 3 bases short and J 6 bases short, with 6 bases between. Germline-derived CDR1 and CDR2 are LGHDT and YNNKEL (reference sequence). The CDR3 consists of 13 residues. DNA for the CDR3: TGTGCCAGCAGCCACCCTCTTAATTCACCCCTCCACTTT. Its protein is CASSHPLNSPLHF.

V and J are TRBV3-1 (or the pseudogene TRBV3-2) and TRBJ2-2; D is uncertain. From germline, CDR1 is LGHDT and CDR2 YNNKEL (reference sequence). The ends were cut back, 1 base at V and 10 bases at J, with 4 bases in the middle. There are 11 residues in the CDR3. The CDR3 DNA reads TGTGCCAGCAGCCAAGCTGTGGAGCTGTTTTTT. This encodes CASSQAVELFF.

The CDR3 protein is CASSPALWTEMNTEAFF. In DNA, the CDR3 is TGTGCCAGCAGTCCGGCCCTTTGGACAGAAATGAACACTGAAGCTTTCTTT. The chain links TRBV27 to TRBJ1-1; tentative D call: TRBD1 (6 bases). This CDR3 comprises 17 residues. Trimming removed 5 bases at V and 0 bases at J, with 19 bases between. Germline-derived CDR1 and CDR2 are MNHEY and SMNVEV (reference sequence).

This clone has a single count. This chain links TRBV7-2 with TRBJ1-5; D remains ambiguous. This CDR3 is built from 14 residues. Germline-derived CDR1 and CDR2 are SGHTA and FQGNSA. Trimming took 0 bases from V and 2 from J, leaving 5 bases between them. The CDR3 is CASSLAQGNQPQHF. CDR3 coding DNA: TGTGCCAGCAGCTTAGCGCAGGGCAATCAGCCCCAGCATTTT.

The gene calls are TRBV6-2 or TRBV6-3 and TRBJ1-4; no definite D call. The germline CDR1 and CDR2 sequences are MNHEY and SVGEGT. The germline V and J ends were trimmed by 6 bases and 8 bases, with 13 bases remaining between them. The length of the CDR3 is 13 residues. The CDR3 spells CASSNGLEEKLFF. CDR3 coding DNA: TGTGCCAGCAGCAACGGGCTAGAGGAAAAACTGTTTTTT.

This chain links TRBV24-1 with TRBJ1-5, with D possibly TRBD1 on 5 matching bases. The CDR3 spans 17 residues. V was trimmed by 3 bases and J by 0 bases, leaving 14 bases between them. Germline assignment: CDR1 KGHDR and CDR2 SFDVKD. The CDR3 coding sequence is TGTGCCACCAGTGATGGGGCAGGACCTTATAGCAATCAGCCCCAGCATTTT. Its protein product is CATSDGAGPYSNQPQHF.